These T cell receptor beta chains were read from a single sample in a study of blood T cell repertoires in COVID-19. Measured with immunoSEQ multiplex PCR; TCRdb has only the in-frame clones, and not every one. The profile shows 15,000 to 20,000 clones, 81% of them singletons. Source material: peripheral blood. The receptors derive from a man in his forties with active or convalescent COVID-19. Both conserved end residues are part of each CDR3. D genes are given only for firm matches. Clone size is not always given. Where it is, it says once, few, many or a class for expanded clones.

>TRBJ1-2|-|-|12|TRBV4-2
CASSPLGDGYTF
TGTGCCAGCAGCCCCTTGGGAGATGGCTACACCTTC
>TRBJ2-1|-|-|17|TRBV4-1
CASSPAPTESSYNEQFF
TGCGCCAGCAGCCCAGCACCGACAGAGAGCTCCTACAATGAGCAGTTCTTC
>TRBJ2-3|-|TRBD1|14|TRBV12-5
CASGPGQGTDTQYF
TGTGCTAGTGGTCCGGGACAGGGGACAGATACGCAGTATTTT
>TRBJ2-1|-|TRBD2|16|TRBV24-1
CATSDGAGGYYNEQFF
TGTGCCACCAGTGATGGAGCGGGGGGATATTACAATGAGCAGTTCTTC
>TRBJ2-1|-|-|14|TRBV4-2
CASSQVGGRNEQFF
TGTGCCAGCAGCCAAGTCGGGGGTCGCAATGAGCAGTTCTTC
>TRBJ2-2|-|-|14|TRBV9
CASSDRGNAGELFF
TGTGCCAGCAGCGACCGGGGGAACGCTGGGGAGCTGTTTTTT
>TRBJ1-2|once|TRBD1|15|TRBV18
CASSPGQGYSYGYTF
TGTGCCAGCTCACCAGGACAGGGGTATAGCTATGGCTACACCTTC
>TRBJ1-1|-|-|15|TRBV25-1
CASSPTHRANTEAFF
TGTGCCAGCAGTCCAACCCACAGAGCAAACACTGAAGCTTTCTTT
>TRBJ1-2|-|-|15|TRBV3-1/TRBV3-2
CASSQDHSPGRGYTF
TGTGCCAGCAGCCAAGATCATAGTCCCGGGAGAGGCTACACCTTC
>TRBJ2-3|few|-|19|TRBV6-2/TRBV6-3
CASSLGYGGGDSSTDTQYF
TGTGCCAGCAGTTTAGGTTATGGAGGCGGTGACTCTAGCACAGATACGCAGTATTTT
>TRBJ2-7|-|-|15|TRBV5-1
CASSLAPGNSYEQYF
TGCGCCAGCAGCTTGGCTCCCGGGAACTCCTACGAGCAGTACTTC
>TRBJ2-1|-|TRBD1|18|TRBV18
CASARTGGGISSYNEQFF
TGTGCCAGCGCCCGGACAGGGGGGGGAATCAGCTCCTACAATGAGCAGTTCTTC
>TRBJ2-4|-|-|11|TRBV21-1
CASSGRVIQYF
TGTGCCAGCAGCGGCAGGGTGATCCAGTACTTC
>TRBJ2-5|once|-|18|TRBV5-1
CASSLAGQGMGEQETQYF
TGCGCCAGCAGCTTGGCCGGTCAGGGGATGGGTGAACAAGAGACCCAGTACTTC
>TRBJ1-1|-|-|13|TRBV19
CASSGQLNTEAFF
TGTGCCAGTAGTGGGCAATTGAACACTGAAGCTTTCTTT
>TRBJ2-2|few|-|16|TRBV24-1
CATSDFSEKNTGELFF
TGTGCCACCAGTGATTTCTCAGAAAAAAACACCGGGGAGCTGTTTTTT
>TRBJ1-1|few|TRBD1|14|TRBV5-1
CASSFLQGATEAFF
TGCGCCAGCAGCTTCCTACAGGGGGCCACTGAAGCTTTCTTT
>TRBJ2-5|medium-sized|-|14|TRBV28
CASSLYPGEETQYF
TGTGCCAGCAGTTTGTACCCGGGAGAGGAGACCCAGTACTTC
>TRBJ2-1|-|TRBD2|17|TRBV18
CASSPTSGPSSYNEQFF
TGTGCCAGCTCACCAACTAGCGGACCTAGCTCCTACAATGAGCAGTTCTTC
>TRBJ2-7|-|TRBD1|19|TRBV13
CASSLGPGQGAILTYEQYF
TGTGCCAGCAGCTTAGGCCCGGGACAGGGGGCTATTTTAACCTACGAGCAGTACTTC
>TRBJ2-1|once|TRBD2|15|TRBV11-2
CASSFRAGDDNEQFF
TGTGCCAGCAGCTTCAGGGCGGGGGATGATAATGAGCAGTTCTTC
>TRBJ1-5|-|TRBD1|15|TRBV5-6
CASSLGRGLSKPQHF
TGTGCCAGCAGCTTGGGCAGGGGGCTCAGCAAGCCCCAGCATTTT
>TRBJ1-2|-|TRBD1|11|TRBV29-1
CSVTTGVGYTF
TGCAGCGTTACGACAGGGGTCGGCTACACCTTC
>TRBJ1-5|once|TRBD1|15|TRBV28
CASSFRQGANQPQHF
TGTGCCAGCAGTTTCAGGCAGGGGGCCAATCAGCCCCAGCATTTT
>TRBJ1-2|once|-|14|TRBV5-4
CASTRGGENYGYTF
TGTGCCAGCACCAGGGGAGGGGAGAACTATGGCTACACCTTC
>TRBJ2-5|once|TRBD1|16|TRBV24-1
CATSDAGTGERETQYF
TGTGCCACCAGTGACGCCGGGACAGGGGAGAGAGAGACCCAGTACTTC
>TRBJ2-1|large|TRBD2|15|TRBV19
CASSIGSGDYNEQFF
TGTGCCAGTAGTATAGGGAGCGGGGATTACAATGAGCAGTTCTTC
>TRBJ2-2|few|-|13|TRBV6-2/TRBV6-3
CASSPGETGELFF
TGTGCCAGCAGCCCAGGGGAAACCGGGGAGCTGTTTTTT
>TRBJ1-3|-|-|15|TRBV23-1
CASSPGTKIRDTIYF
TGCGCCAGCAGTCCAGGGACAAAAATTAGGGACACCATATATTTT
>TRBJ2-2|-|-|13|TRBV7-2
CASVQGDTGELFF
TGTGCCAGCGTACAGGGAGACACCGGGGAGCTGTTTTTT
>TRBJ1-5|once|-|13|TRBV6-2/TRBV6-3
CASSSEGYQPQHF
TGTGCCAGCAGTTCAGAGGGTTATCAGCCCCAGCATTTT
>TRBJ2-1|-|-|14|TRBV20-1
CSASGGVKDNEQFF
TGCAGTGCTAGTGGCGGGGTCAAGGACAATGAGCAGTTCTTC
>TRBJ1-1|-|-|14|TRBV21-1
CASIETAFGTEAFF
TGTGCCAGCATCGAGACAGCGTTTGGCACTGAAGCTTTCTTT
>TRBJ2-5|once|TRBD1|17|TRBV3-1/TRBV3-2
CASSPKSRDRERETQYF
TGTGCCAGCAGCCCAAAGTCTAGGGACAGGGAACGGGAGACCCAGTACTTC
>TRBJ2-3|-|TRBD2|15|TRBV18
CASSEAGGSRIGQYF
TGTGCCAGCTCAGAAGCGGGGGGTTCGCGAATTGGACAGTATTTT
>TRBJ1-1|-|TRBD1|13|TRBV6-5
CASGTTGRTEAFF
TGTGCCAGCGGAACGACAGGGCGAACTGAAGCTTTCTTT
>TRBJ2-5|once|-|11|TRBV10-1
CASSAQETQYF
TGCGCCAGCAGTGCTCAAGAGACCCAGTACTTC
>TRBJ2-7|-|-|15|TRBV6-1
CASSEVRRGLYEQYF
TGTGCCAGCAGTGAAGTGAGGCGGGGTCTCTACGAGCAGTACTTC
>TRBJ1-1|-|-|13|TRBV4-1
CASRGRLNTEAFF
TGCGCCAGCAGGGGGCGCCTGAACACTGAAGCTTTCTTT
>TRBJ1-6|-|TRBD1|16|TRBV19
CASSPGQGPYNSPLHF
TGTGCCAGTAGCCCCGGACAGGGACCCTATAATTCACCCCTCCACTTT
>TRBJ1-1|-|-|13|TRBV27
CASSPGGTKEAFF
TGTGCCAGCAGTCCCGGGGGGACCAAGGAAGCTTTCTTT
>TRBJ2-3|-|TRBD2|18|TRBV5-4
CASSLEGTSGGTTDTQYF
TGTGCCAGCAGCTTGGAAGGGACTAGCGGGGGGACCACAGATACGCAGTATTTT